These 13 T cell receptor beta chains share one sample of origin, sequenced in a study of blood T cell repertoires in COVID-19. Some clones are missing from TCRdb's copy, which holds only in-frame ones; the method was immunoSEQ multiplex PCR. The sample lists 100,000 to 120,000 clones; 65% to 90% were seen once. The sample was peripheral blood. The receptors were gathered from a woman between 55 and 75 years old with acute or convalescent COVID-19.

The chain recombines TRBV5-1 with TRBJ1-3; D uncertain. Germline CDR1 is SGHRS and CDR2 is YFSETQ. Trimming pared 0 bases from V and 2 bases from J, leaving 6 bases between. The CDR3 loop spans 14 amino acids. The CDR3 DNA sequence: TGCGCCAGCAGCTTGGACAGCACTGGAAACACCATATATTTT. Protein: CASSLDSTGNTIYF.

The J gene is TRBJ2-7, the V gene TRBV7-2; 8 nucleotides line up with TRBD2. Unmatched junction bases numbered 2, after V lost 6 bases and J lost 1 base. This CDR3 has 13 amino acids. Germline CDR1 and CDR2: SGHTA and FQGNSA. CDR3 coding DNA: TGTGCCAGCAGTCGGGGGGGGTCCTACGAGCAGTACTTC. Amino acids: CASSRGGSYEQYF.

This chain uses TRBV12-5 with TRBJ2-1; D possibly corresponds to TRBD2 (6 bases). Germline V CDR1 and CDR2: LGHNT, FRNRAP. The CDR3 spans 14 residues. Deletions cut 6 bases from V and 1 base from J, with 10 bases between. The CDR3 here is CASGRGTSYNEQFF. In DNA, the CDR3 is TGTGCTAGTGGGCGAGGGACTTCCTACAATGAGCAGTTCTTC.

This chain connects TRBV30 to TRBJ2-1, with unresolved D. CDR1 GTSNPN and CDR2 SVGIG come from the germline V gene (reference sequence). The CDR3 runs 12 residues. Trimming cost V 0 bases and J 9 bases, with 9 bases left between them. Written as DNA, the CDR3 is TGTGCCTGGAGTGTATCTAACCCTGAGCAGTTCTTC. Translating it yields CAWSVSNPEQFF.

This chain joins TRBV7-2 and TRBJ2-1; 11 bases fit TRBD2. J gave up 8 bases and V 1 base, and 4 bases lay outside the gene matches. Germline loops: CDR1 SGHTA, CDR2 FQGNSA. CDR3 length: 15 residues. The CDR3 sequence is CASSLVSGGAYEQFF. Here the CDR3 DNA reads TGTGCCAGCAGCTTAGTTAGCGGGGGGGCCTATGAGCAGTTCTTC.

The chain uses TRBV6-2 or TRBV6-3 and TRBJ1-5; D is unclear. The V end lost 2 bases, the J end lost 6 bases, and 17 bases lay between the germline ends. This CDR3 has 16 amino acids. The V gene's germline CDR1 is MNHEY and CDR2 SVGEGT. The DNA for the CDR3 is TGTGCCAGCAGTTACGACCCCTTGTCGGGTTCTCAGCCCCAGCATTTT. This sequence encodes CASSYDPLSGSQPQHF.

The chain combines TRBV2 with TRBJ1-4, with TRBD1 as a possible D gene (6 bases). Trimming stripped 4 bases from V and 3 bases from J, with 15 bases between. This CDR3 spans 16 amino acids. In germline, CDR1 is SNHLY, CDR2 FYNNEI. DNA of the CDR3: TGTGCCAGCAGTGGACGGTTGAGGGGGTCTAATGAAAAACTGTTTTTT. Translating it yields CASSGRLRGSNEKLFF.

The chain joins TRBV7-3 to TRBJ1-4; D gene ambiguous. The germline V gene encodes CDR1 SGHTA and CDR2 FQGTGA. There are 16 residues in the CDR3. The V end lost 2 bases, the J end lost 8 bases, and 18 bases lay between the germline ends. This chain's CDR3 is CASSLPPKLRFEKLFF. In DNA, the CDR3 is TGTGCCAGCAGCTTACCCCCAAAACTCCGGTTCGAAAAACTGTTTTTT.

In DNA, the CDR3 is TGTGCCAGCAGTGAGGGGCCAGGGGGCCGTGGAAACACCATATATTTT. This sequence encodes CASSEGPGGRGNTIYF. The chain has TRBV6-1 and TRBJ1-3; 8 bases line up with TRBD1. The CDR3 spans 16 residues. V was clipped by 3 bases and J by 3 bases; unmatched bases: 7. The germline V gene has CDR1 MNHNS and CDR2 SASEGT.

The chain's CDR3 is CASRRVGYTF. CDR3 DNA: TGCGCCAGCAGACGCGTGGGCTACACCTTC. The gene calls are TRBV10-1 and TRBJ1-2; D not resolved. The CDR3 extends over 10 amino acids. Per the germline V gene, CDR1 is WNHNN and CDR2 is SYGVQD (reference sequence). Deletions cut 6 bases from V and 8 bases from J, with 7 bases between.

This chain joins TRBV2 and TRBJ2-5; 7 bases align to TRBD1. Germline-derived CDR1 and CDR2 are SNHLY and FYNNEI. Trimming at V came to 2 bases and at J to 1 base, leaving 4 bases not matched to a gene. The CDR3 has 15 amino acids. The CDR3 nucleotides are TGTGCCAGCAGTGAACTGACAGGGTTCCAAGAGACCCAGTACTTC. This gives the protein CASSELTGFQETQYF.

The gene calls are TRBV4-3 and TRBJ1-2; 8 nucleotides agree with TRBD1. V shed 0 bases and J 8 bases; nucleotides not matched to a gene: 14. This CDR3 spans 17 amino acids. Germline V gene sequence: CDR1 LGHNA, CDR2 YSLEER. The DNA of the CDR3 is TGCGCCAGCAGCCAAGACTGGGTTGGACAGGGAATACAAGGCTACACCTTC. Its translation: CASSQDWVGQGIQGYTF.

This rearrangement joins TRBV9 to TRBJ2-5, with TRBD2 as a possible D gene (6 bases). V dropped 4 bases and J dropped 3 bases, with 19 bases sitting between them. The germline gives CDR1 SGDLS, CDR2 YYNGEE. The CDR3 extends over 16 amino acids. CDR3 bases: TGTGCCAGCAGCCCTTCAGAGGGGAGGAGGAAAGAGACCCAGTACTTC. It specifies CASSPSEGRRKETQYF.